These 18 T cell receptor beta chains originate from one sample sequenced in a study of PD-L1 blockade in urothelial cancer. Specified time point: peripheral blood 6 weeks after treatment start. Profiling relied on immunoSEQ multiplex PCR, and the TCRdb table lists in-frame clones only, not all of them. The sample has around 100,000 clones, 80% to 95% seen once. Here the sequenced sample was PBMCs, taken around atezolizumab (anti-PD-L1) treatment. All receptors come from a man in his sixties with urothelial cancer.

J is TRBJ2-4 and V is TRBV27; 8 positions match TRBD2. The germline gives CDR1 MNHEY, CDR2 SMNVEV (reference sequence). The CDR3 contains 17 residues. Trimming cost V 5 bases and J 1 base; bases outside gene matches: 10. Here the CDR3 reads CASSTRTSPWAKNIQYF. The CDR3 region has the DNA TGTGCCAGCAGTACACGGACTAGCCCATGGGCCAAAAACATTCAGTACTTC.

This chain links TRBV19 with TRBJ1-3, with TRBD1 identical over 7 bases. Germline V gives CDR1 LNHDA, CDR2 SQIVND (reference sequence). V was clipped by 9 bases and J by 2 bases; unmatched bases: 7. The CDR3 runs 14 residues. The CDR3 loop is CASHTTGAGNTIYF. The CDR3 nucleotides read TGTGCCAGCCACACCACAGGGGCTGGAAACACCATATATTTT. The full variable domain, in which reference TRBV19 and TRBJ1-3 provide the parts outside the CDR3, is DGGITQSPKYLFRKEGQNVTLSCEQNLNHDAMYWYRQDPGQGLRLIYYSQIVNDFQKGDIAEGYSVSREKKESFPLTVTSAQKNPTAFYLCASHTTGAGNTIYFGEGSWLTVV.

The chain carries TRBV9 and TRBJ2-7; possible D gene TRBD1, 5 bases. Germline loops: CDR1 SGDLS, CDR2 YYNGEE. Trimming took off 4 bases at V and 5 bases at J, with 16 bases between the two ends. This CDR3 has 14 residues. The CDR3 sequence: CASSWGLQGHEQYF. In nucleotides, the CDR3 is TGTGCCAGCAGCTGGGGCCTTCAGGGCCACGAGCAGTACTTC.

This clone was observed a handful of times. This chain connects TRBV30 to TRBJ2-1; 8 bases are shared with TRBD2. Germline lookup yields CDR1 GTSNPN and CDR2 SVGIG (reference sequence). The junction had 9 bases not matched to a gene; V was cut back by 1 base and J by 13 bases. This CDR3 region has 13 residues. CDR3 DNA sequence: TGTGCCTGGAGTGACGTCAGCGGGAGTCCACAGTTCTTC. Its translation is CAWSDVSGSPQFF.

The CDR3 protein is CASSSSGRYNEQFF. The CDR3 DNA reads as TGTGCCAGCAGCTCTAGCGGGAGGTACAATGAGCAGTTCTTC. This rearrangement joins TRBV5-4 to TRBJ2-1; 11 bases map to TRBD2. Trimming cost V 3 bases and J 4 bases; bases outside gene matches: 0. The CDR3 loop spans 14 amino acids. Germline V lookup: CDR1 SGHNT, CDR2 YYREEE (reference sequence).

This chain uses TRBV14 with TRBJ2-1, with 9 bases lining up with TRBD1. The CDR3 spans 21 residues. The J segment lost 8 bases and the V segment lost 0 bases, leaving 23 bases of the junction unmatched. CDR1 SGHDN and CDR2 FVKESK come from the germline V gene. The CDR3 here is CASSQDRLDRGEGYGQHEQFF. CDR3 nucleotides: TGTGCCAGCAGCCAAGACCGCTTGGACAGGGGTGAGGGATACGGTCAGCATGAGCAGTTCTTC.

This clone was counted between two and nine times. The chain links TRBV2 to TRBJ1-5; D call uncertain. Germline CDR1 is SNHLY and CDR2 is FYNNEI. V was pared by 6 bases and J by 9 bases, with 12 bases between. This CDR3 region has 12 residues. In DNA form, the CDR3 reads TGTGCCAGCAGCGGGTATGTATCGCCCCAGCATTTT. This translates into CASSGYVSPQHF.

V is TRBV7-8 and J is TRBJ1-5; TRBD1 matches 12 bases. Germline V gene sequence: CDR1 SGHVS, CDR2 FQNEAQ. The length of the CDR3 is 15 residues. Trimming took 5 bases from V and 2 from J; bases not matched to a gene: 1. CDR3 coding DNA: TGTGCCAGCAGCCGGGACAGGGGGCGCAATCAGCCCCAGCATTTT. Protein: CASSRDRGRNQPQHF.

The rearrangement links TRBV2 to TRBJ2-1, with a possible D match to TRBD2 (5 bases). The V end lost 6 bases, the J end lost 0 bases, and 12 bases lay between the germline ends. Germline CDR1 reads SNHLY; CDR2 reads FYNNEI. This CDR3 contains 15 residues. This CDR3 reads CASRSGRGSYNEQFF. CDR3 bases: TGTGCCAGCAGGTCAGGCCGGGGCTCCTACAATGAGCAGTTCTTC.

V usage is TRBV6-4 and J usage is TRBJ1-5, with TRBD1 as a possible D gene (5 bases). V gave up 3 bases and J gave up 2 bases, with 8 bases separating them. The CDR3 extends over 14 amino acids. In germline, CDR1 is MRHNA, CDR2 SNTAGT. The CDR3 region is CASSEAGGNQPQHF. The CDR3 DNA follows: TGTGCCAGCAGTGAAGCGGGGGGCAATCAGCCCCAGCATTTT.

The chain carries TRBV2 and TRBJ1-5, with 7 bases matching TRBD1. In germline, CDR1 is SNHLY, CDR2 FYNNEI. The CDR3 is 15 amino acids. The V gene end was trimmed by 6 bases and the J gene end by 5 bases; junction bases not matched to a gene: 10. In DNA form, the CDR3 reads TGTGCCAGCAGCGCCGGAAGGGGGCACGATCAGCCCCAGCATTTT. Amino acids: CASSAGRGHDQPQHF.

In this sample, this clone turned up a few times. The J gene is TRBJ2-1, the V gene TRBV7-9; the D gene is possibly TRBD2 (5 bases). Germline CDR1 is SEHNR and CDR2 is FQNEAQ (reference sequence). This CDR3 region has 14 residues. Trimming stripped 4 bases from V and 6 bases from J, with 13 bases between. CDR3: CASSSLLAGNEQFF. CDR3 sequence (DNA): TGTGCCAGCAGCTCCCTACTTGCGGGCAATGAGCAGTTCTTC.

The chain uses TRBV10-2 and TRBJ2-6; 7 bases are shared with TRBD1. Germline V gene lookup returns CDR1 WSHSY and CDR2 SAAADI. This CDR3 contains 17 residues. V shed 4 bases, J shed 4 bases, and the junction held 10 bases outside the gene matches. The CDR3 DNA reads as TGCGCCAGCAGTGTAGGACAGGTCCGAGTAGGGGCCAACGTCCTGACTTTC. It specifies CASSVGQVRVGANVLTF.

This clone was recorded only once. This sequence joins TRBV4-2 and TRBJ2-5, with TRBD2 matching over 9 bases. The CDR3 covers 16 residues. Trimming removed 3 bases from V and 1 base from J; junction bases left unmatched: 6. Per the germline V gene, CDR1 is LGHNA and CDR2 is YNFKEQ. The CDR3 nucleotides read TGTGCCAGCAGCCACACTACGCGGGGGGGCCAAGAGACCCAGTACTTC. The encoded protein is CASSHTTRGGQETQYF.

This clone occurred a few times. The chain links TRBV18 to TRBJ2-3, with D tentatively TRBD2 (6 bases). V was clipped by 0 bases and J by 5 bases, with 12 bases between them. This CDR3 has 15 amino acids. Germline CDR1 is KGHSH and CDR2 is LQKENI. The CDR3 region is CASSPPRREGDTQYF. Here the CDR3 DNA reads TGTGCCAGCTCACCACCGCGGCGGGAAGGAGATACGCAGTATTTT. Looking up the rest from reference TRBV18 and TRBJ2-3 gives the full variable domain: NAGVMQNPRHLVRRRGQEARLRCSPMKGHSHVYWYRQLPEEGLKFMVYLQKENIIDESGMPKERFSAEFPKEGPSILRIQQVVRGDSAAYFCASSPPRREGDTQYFGPGTRLTVL.

V gene TRBV7-2 combines with J gene TRBJ1-3; tentative D call: TRBD1 (5 bases). Germline CDR1 SGHTA, CDR2 FQGNSA. V lost 6 bases to trimming and J lost 2 bases, with 17 bases between them. The length of the CDR3 is 16 residues. The CDR3 DNA reads as TGTGCCAGCAGTCTTGGGGGGAATTCGGCTGGAAACACCATATATTTT. Protein sequence: CASSLGGNSAGNTIYF.

The J gene is TRBJ1-2, the V gene TRBV5-1; 12 positions match TRBD1. Germline-derived CDR1 and CDR2 are SGHRS and YFSETQ. The CDR3 contains 16 residues. J was trimmed by 1 base and V by 4 bases; bases with no gene match: 5. As DNA, the CDR3 is TGCGCCAGCAGCCCGGGACAGGGGGCTTATAACTATGGCTACACCTTC. It specifies CASSPGQGAYNYGYTF.

The rearrangement uses TRBV7-2 and TRBJ2-5; TRBD1 agrees at 7 bases. The CDR3 runs 15 residues. The V gene's germline CDR1 is SGHTA and CDR2 FQGNSA. Unmatched junction bases numbered 10, after V lost 4 bases and J lost 5 bases. CDR3 in amino acids: CASSSTTGIGETQYF. The CDR3 region has the DNA TGTGCCAGCAGCTCCACGACAGGGATCGGGGAGACCCAGTACTTC. Filled out from reference TRBV7-2 and TRBJ2-5, the complete variable domain reads GAGVSQSPSNKVTEKGKDVELRCDPISGHTALYWYRQSLGQGLEFLIYFQGNSAPDKSGLPSDRFSAERTGGSVSTLTIQRTQQEDSAVYLCASSSTTGIGETQYFGPGTRLLVL.